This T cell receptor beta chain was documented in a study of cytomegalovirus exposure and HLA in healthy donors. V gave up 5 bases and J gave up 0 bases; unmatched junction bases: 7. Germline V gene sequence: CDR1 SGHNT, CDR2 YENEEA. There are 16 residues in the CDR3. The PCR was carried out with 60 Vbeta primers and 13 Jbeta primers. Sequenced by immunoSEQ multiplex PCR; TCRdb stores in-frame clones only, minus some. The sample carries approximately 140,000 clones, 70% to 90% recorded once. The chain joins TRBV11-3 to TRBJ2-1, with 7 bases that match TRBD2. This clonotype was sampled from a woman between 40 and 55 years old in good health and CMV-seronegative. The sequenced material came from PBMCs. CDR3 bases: TGTGCCAGCAGCCCCTTAGCGGGCCTCTCCTACAATGAGCAGTTCTTC. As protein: CASSPLAGLSYNEQFF.